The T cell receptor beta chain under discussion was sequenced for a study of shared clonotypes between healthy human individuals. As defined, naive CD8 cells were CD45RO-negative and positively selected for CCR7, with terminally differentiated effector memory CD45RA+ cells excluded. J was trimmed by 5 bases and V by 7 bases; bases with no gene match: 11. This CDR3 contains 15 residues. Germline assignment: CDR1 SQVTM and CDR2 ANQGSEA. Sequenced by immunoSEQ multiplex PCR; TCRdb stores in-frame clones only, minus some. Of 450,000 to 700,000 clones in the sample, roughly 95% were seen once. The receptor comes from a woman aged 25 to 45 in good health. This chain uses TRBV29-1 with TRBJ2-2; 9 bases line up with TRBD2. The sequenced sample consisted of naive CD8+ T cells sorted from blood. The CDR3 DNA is TGCAGCGCCAAGACTTGGCGGGAGGGGACCGGGGAGCTGTTTTTT. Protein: CSAKTWREGTGELFF.